The rows below give T cell receptor beta chains drawn from one sample of a study of low-dose radiotherapy and immunotherapy resistance in tumors. TCRdb re-analysed the reads in MiXCR, keeping a single row per CDR3 protein. The table lists about 50,000 distinct CDR3 sequences, about 12% of them singletons. Material: PBMCs, obtained before treatment. These receptors originate from a female donor with ovarian cancer. CDR3s leave out the opening cysteine and the closing phenylalanine or tryptophan. Where a row states a size, it is once, few, many or the class of an expanded clone; other rows omit it.

>TRBJ2-2|TRBV7-3|many
ASSVTPRDTGELF
>TRBJ1-3|TRBV19|few
ASSIRVSGNTIY
>TRBJ1-5|TRBV13|many
ASTRMGANQPQH
>TRBJ2-2|TRBV7-2|many
ASSLGQGPNTGELF
>TRBJ2-4|TRBV4-1|many
ASSQEGGPGKLAKNIQY
>TRBJ2-1|TRBV5-1|many
ASSRGAGQSSYNEQF
>TRBJ1-6|TRBV20-1|many
SAPGLKNSPLH
>TRBJ2-7|TRBV14|many
ASSLTRLSSYEQY
>TRBJ1-1|TRBV5-4|NA
VSSLREVNTEAF
>TRBJ2-2|TRBV7-6|many
ASSFGGTNTGELF
>TRBJ1-2|TRBV14|many
ASSPGDYGYT
>TRBJ1-4|TRBV15|many
ATSRKYNEKLF
>TRBJ2-3|TRBV9|many
ASSVVGGNTDTQY
>TRBJ2-1|TRBV29-1|few
SVLGQPYNEQF
>TRBJ1-3|TRBV29-1|few
SVSPGGGNTIY
>TRBJ1-4|TRBV4-1|many
ASSQEDWGQEKLF
>TRBJ1-4|TRBV2|many
ASTRQGTNEKLF
>TRBJ2-1|TRBV2|NA
ASHEGHLYEQF
>TRBJ2-1|TRBV29-1|many
SVADRGYNEQF
>TRBJ1-2|TRBV4-1|many
ASSHPPGGNYGYT
>TRBJ1-5|TRBV2|many
ASRAPAEGGFQPQH
>TRBJ2-7|TRBV5-1|many
ASSLVRGGPPTYEQY
>TRBJ1-1|TRBV7-3|many
ASSVGQLTEAF
>TRBJ2-5|TRBV7-2|many
ASSLLWGETQY
>TRBJ2-7|TRBV28|NA
ASRDISEQY
>TRBJ2-5|TRBV6-5|many
ASTFIQGQLY
>TRBJ2-1|TRBV5-1|few
ASDRGLTYNEQF
>TRBJ2-5|TRBV9|many
ASSVGTSGCLLETQY
>TRBJ2-5|TRBV27|many
ASRPLVQAMETQY
>TRBJ1-2|TRBV12-3/TRBV12-4|many
ASSLGGYT
>TRBJ1-6|TRBV10-1|many
ASSQGTGFSPLH
>TRBJ2-7|TRBV27|many
ASSLRWGARYEQY
>TRBJ2-1|TRBV3-1|many
ASSPGEASYNEQF
>TRBJ2-3|TRBV10-3|NA
AIKRQISSTDTQY
>TRBJ2-5|TRBV9|many
ASSMTSGEETQY
>TRBJ1-1|TRBV20-1|few
SASQTGVDTEAF